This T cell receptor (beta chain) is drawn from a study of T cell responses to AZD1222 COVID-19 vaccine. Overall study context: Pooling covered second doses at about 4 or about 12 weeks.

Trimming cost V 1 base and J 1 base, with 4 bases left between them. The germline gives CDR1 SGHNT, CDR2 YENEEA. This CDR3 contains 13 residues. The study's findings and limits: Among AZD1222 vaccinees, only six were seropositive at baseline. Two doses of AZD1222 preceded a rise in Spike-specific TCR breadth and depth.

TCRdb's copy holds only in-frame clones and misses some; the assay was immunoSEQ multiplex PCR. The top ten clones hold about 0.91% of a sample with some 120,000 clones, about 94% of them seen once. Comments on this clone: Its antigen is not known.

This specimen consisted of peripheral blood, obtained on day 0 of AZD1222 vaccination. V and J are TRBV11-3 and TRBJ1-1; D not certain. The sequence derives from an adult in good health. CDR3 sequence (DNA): TGTGCCAGCAGCTTAGCACGGAACACTGAAGCTTTCTTT. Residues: CASSLARNTEAFF.